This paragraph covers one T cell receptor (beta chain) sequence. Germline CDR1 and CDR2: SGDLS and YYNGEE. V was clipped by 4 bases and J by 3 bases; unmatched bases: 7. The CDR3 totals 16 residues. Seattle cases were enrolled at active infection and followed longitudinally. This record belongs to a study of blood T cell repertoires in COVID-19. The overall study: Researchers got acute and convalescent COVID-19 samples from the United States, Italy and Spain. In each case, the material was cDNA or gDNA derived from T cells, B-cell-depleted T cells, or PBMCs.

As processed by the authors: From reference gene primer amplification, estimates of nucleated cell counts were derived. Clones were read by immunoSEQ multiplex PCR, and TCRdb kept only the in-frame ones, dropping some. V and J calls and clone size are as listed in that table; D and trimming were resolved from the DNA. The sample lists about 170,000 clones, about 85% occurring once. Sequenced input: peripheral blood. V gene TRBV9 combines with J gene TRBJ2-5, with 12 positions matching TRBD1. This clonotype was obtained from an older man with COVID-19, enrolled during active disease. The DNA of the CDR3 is TGTGCCAGCAGCCCGGGGACAGGGGGCGGCAAAGAGACCCAGTACTTC. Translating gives CASSPGTGGGKETQYF. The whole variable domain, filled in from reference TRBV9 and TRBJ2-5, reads DSGVTQTPKHLITATGQRVTLRCSPRSGDLSVYWYQQSLDQGLQFLIQYYNGEERAKGNILERFSAQQFPDLHSELNLSSLELGDSALYFCASSPGTGGGKETQYFGPGTRLLVL.